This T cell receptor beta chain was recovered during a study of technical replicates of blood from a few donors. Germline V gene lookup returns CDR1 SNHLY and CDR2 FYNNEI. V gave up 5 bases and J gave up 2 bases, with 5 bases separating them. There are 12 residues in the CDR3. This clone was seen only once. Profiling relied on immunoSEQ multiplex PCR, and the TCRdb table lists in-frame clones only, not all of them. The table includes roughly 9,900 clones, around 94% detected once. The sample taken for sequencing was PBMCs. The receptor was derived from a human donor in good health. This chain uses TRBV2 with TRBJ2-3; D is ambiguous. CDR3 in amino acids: CASSLVTDTQYF. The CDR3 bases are TGTGCCAGCAGTTTAGTCACAGATACGCAGTATTTT.